Detailed here is one T cell receptor beta chain. Its specificity is unknown. The record originates from a study of shared clonotypes between healthy human individuals. Study-level points and caveats: Sharing across several donors was seen in around 5% of naive CD4 clonotypes. How much donors shared clonotypes was expected to be affected by sequencing depth.

Repertoires were generated with immunoSEQ multiplex PCR, while TCRdb's copy carries only in-frame clones and drops some. This sample yields some 2 million clones, of which about 95% are seen a single time; around 1% belongs to the top ten. The length of the CDR3 is 14 residues. CDR1 is SNHLY and CDR2 is FYNNEI in the germline V gene. The V segment lost 5 bases and the J segment 2 bases; nucleotides outside the gene matches: 4. Naive CD8 populations comprised CD45RO-negative cells positively selected for CCR7, excluding terminally differentiated effector memory CD45RA+ cells. This sequence was found in a man between 18 and 35 years old in good health. The gene calls are TRBV2 and TRBJ2-3; 7 nucleotides match TRBD2. Sequenced sample: naive CD8+ T cells sorted from blood. DNA for the CDR3: TGTGCCAGCAGTCCCGGGACTACCACAGATACGCAGTATTTT. This translates into CASSPGTTTDTQYF.